This is a list of T cell receptor beta chains from one sample in a study of Graves' ophthalmopathy and Graves' hyperthyroidism. TCRdb ran MiXCR on the multiplex PCR reads and lists one entry per CDR3 protein. The sample lists some 370,000 distinct CDR3 sequences, approximately 17% occurring once. What was sequenced was peripheral blood. The receptor set was obtained from an adult woman with stable Graves' hyperthyroidism. CDR3s include the opening cysteine and the closing phenylalanine or tryptophan. D genes are given only for firm matches. Clone size is stated in some rows and not others, as once, few, many or a class when expanded.

j_call d_call v_call clone_size cdr3_length cdr3_nt cdr3_aa
TRBJ2-6 . TRBV28 many 15 TGTGCCAGCAGCTTATTTGGAGCCGGGGCCAACGTCCTGACTTTC CASSLFGAGANVLTF
TRBJ1-5 . TRBV28 many 14 TGTGCCAGCAGTTACGGCAATAGCAATCAGCCCCAGCATTTT CASSYGNSNQPQHF
TRBJ2-2 . TRBV6-5 . 15 TGTGCCAGCACGTTTGGTCTGGGTGGCACCGGGGAGCTGTTTTTT CASTFGLGGTGELFF
TRBJ2-7 . TRBV12-3/TRBV12-4 . 13 TGTGCCAGCACGGACGGTAGCTCCTACGAGCAGTACTTC CASTDGSSYEQYF
TRBJ1-6 . TRBV6-1 few 14 TGTGCCAGCAGTAAACAGGGCTATAATTCACCCCTCCACTTT CASSKQGYNSPLHF
TRBJ2-2 . TRBV30 many 15 TGTGCCTGGAGTGTCGAACAGGGCTTTTCCGGGGAGCTGTTTTTT CAWSVEQGFSGELFF
TRBJ2-2 TRBD1 TRBV4-3 many 16 TGCGCCAGCAGCCAAGTATGGGAGCAGGGGGCCGGGGAGCTGTTTTTT CASSQVWEQGAGELFF
TRBJ1-3 TRBD1 TRBV6-5 once 16 TGTGCCAGCAGTTACGGACAGGGCGGTTCTGGAAACACCATATATTTT CASSYGQGGSGNTIYF
TRBJ2-1 . TRBV30 . 12 TGTGCCTGGAGTGTAGACGACAATGAGCAGTTCTTC CAWSVDDNEQFF
TRBJ2-7 . TRBV24-1 once 15 TGTGCCACCAGTGATTCTACTCGCGGGGCCTACGATCAGTACTTC CATSDSTRGAYDQYF